The 6 T cell receptor beta chains in this list originate from one sample, sequenced in a study of T cell responses to AZD1222 COVID-19 vaccine. Clones were read by immunoSEQ multiplex PCR, and TCRdb kept only the in-frame ones, dropping some. Here the sample spans fewer than 120,000 clones, roughly four fifths being singletons. The input for sequencing was peripheral blood, taken on day 0 of AZD1222 vaccination. The receptors stem from an adult in good health.

This clone was recorded once. The chain carries TRBV21-1 and TRBJ1-2; the DNA was not used to check the table's D call, TRBD1. TRBV21-1 is shown as a pseudogene. The CDR3 contains 14 residues. This CDR3 is CASSKRGQSYGYTF. In DNA, the CDR3 is TGTGCCAGCAGCAAACGAGGACAATCCTATGGCTACACCTTC.

This chain uses TRBV5-4 with TRBJ2-1; TRBD1 is a possible D gene (6 bases). Per the germline V gene, CDR1 is SGHNT and CDR2 is YYREEE (reference sequence). V was clipped by 6 bases and J by 7 bases, with 17 bases between them. This CDR3 is 14 amino acids long. CDR3 DNA: TGTGCCAGCACCAAATCGAAGGGGGTAAATGAGCAGTTCTTC. Its translation: CASTKSKGVNEQFF.

In its sample, this clone was seen a few times. This chain uses TRBV5-1 with TRBJ1-1, with TRBD1 matching 7 bases. The junction had 7 bases not matched to a gene; V was cut back by 4 bases and J by 4 bases. Germline V gives CDR1 SGHRS, CDR2 YFSETQ. CDR3 length: 14 amino acids. The CDR3 DNA reads as TGCGCCAGCAGCCCCCGCCGGGACAGCACTGAAGCTTTCTTT. Translation gives CASSPRRDSTEAFF.

The CDR3 DNA reads as TGTGCCAGCAGCCGTAGACAGGCCCCAGGTAATTCACCCCTCCACTTT. Translating gives CASSRRQAPGNSPLHF. The genes are TRBV3-1 (or the pseudogene TRBV3-2) and TRBJ1-6; D may be TRBD1 (6 bases). Trimming pared 4 bases from V and 6 bases from J, leaving 16 bases between. CDR1 and CDR2 from the germline V gene are LGHDT and YNNKEL (reference sequence). This CDR3 is 16 amino acids long.

The V call is TRBV19, the J call TRBJ2-5; D unresolved. This CDR3 contains 14 residues. Germline V CDR1 and CDR2: LNHDA, SQIVND (reference sequence). Deletions cut 3 bases from V and 0 bases from J, with 8 bases between. CDR3 sequence (DNA): TGTGCCAGTAGTATCCTCCCTTACCAAGAGACCCAGTACTTC. It specifies CASSILPYQETQYF.

The chain is built from TRBV7-9 and TRBJ1-1; D may be TRBD1 (6 bases). Germline CDR1 SEHNR, CDR2 FQNEAQ (reference sequence). The CDR3 extends over 16 amino acids. Trimming pared 5 bases from V and 1 base from J, leaving 17 bases between. The CDR3 DNA reads TGTGCCAGCAGCATATCGTCGGGGGCAACGAACACTGAAGCTTTCTTT. Protein product: CASSISSGATNTEAFF.